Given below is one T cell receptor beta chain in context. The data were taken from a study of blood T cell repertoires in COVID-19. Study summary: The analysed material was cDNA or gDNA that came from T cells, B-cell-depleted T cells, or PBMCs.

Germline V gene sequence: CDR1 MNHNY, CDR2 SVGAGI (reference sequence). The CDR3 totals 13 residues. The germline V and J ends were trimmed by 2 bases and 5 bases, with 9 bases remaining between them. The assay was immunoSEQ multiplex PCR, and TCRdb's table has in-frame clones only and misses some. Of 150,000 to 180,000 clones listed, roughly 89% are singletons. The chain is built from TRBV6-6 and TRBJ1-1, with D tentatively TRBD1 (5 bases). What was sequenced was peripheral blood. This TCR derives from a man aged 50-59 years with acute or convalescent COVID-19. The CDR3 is CASSYQTATEAFF. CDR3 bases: TGTGCCAGCAGTTACCAGACAGCGACTGAAGCTTTCTTT.